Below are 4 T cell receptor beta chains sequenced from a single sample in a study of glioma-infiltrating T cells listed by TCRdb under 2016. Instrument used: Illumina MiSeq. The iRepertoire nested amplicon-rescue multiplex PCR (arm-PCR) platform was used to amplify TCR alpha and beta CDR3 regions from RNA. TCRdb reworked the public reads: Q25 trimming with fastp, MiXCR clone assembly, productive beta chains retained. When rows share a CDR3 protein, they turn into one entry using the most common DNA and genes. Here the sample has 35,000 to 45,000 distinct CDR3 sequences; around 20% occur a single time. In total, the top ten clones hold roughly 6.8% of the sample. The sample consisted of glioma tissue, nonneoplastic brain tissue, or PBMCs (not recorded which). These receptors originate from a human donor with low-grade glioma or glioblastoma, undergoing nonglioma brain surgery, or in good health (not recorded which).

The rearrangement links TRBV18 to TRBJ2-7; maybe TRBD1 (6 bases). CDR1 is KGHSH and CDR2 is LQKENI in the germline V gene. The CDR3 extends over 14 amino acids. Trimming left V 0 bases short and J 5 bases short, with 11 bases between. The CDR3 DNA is TGTGCCAGCTCACCACCTAGATACAGGGACGAGCAGTACTTC. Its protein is CASSPPRYRDEQYF.

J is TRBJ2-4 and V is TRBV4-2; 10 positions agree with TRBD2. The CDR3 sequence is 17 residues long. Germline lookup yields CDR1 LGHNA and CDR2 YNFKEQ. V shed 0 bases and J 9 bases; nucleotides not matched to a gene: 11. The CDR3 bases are TGTGCCAGCAGCCAAGATTCAGCGGGGGGGCTCGGGACCATTCAGTACTTC. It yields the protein CASSQDSAGGLGTIQYF.

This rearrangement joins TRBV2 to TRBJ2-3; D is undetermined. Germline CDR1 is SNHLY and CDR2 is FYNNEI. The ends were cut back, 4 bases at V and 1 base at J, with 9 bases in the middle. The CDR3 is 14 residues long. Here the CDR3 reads CASSVDRGTDTQYF. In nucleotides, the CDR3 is TGTGCCAGCAGTGTCGATAGGGGCACAGATACGCAGTATTTT.

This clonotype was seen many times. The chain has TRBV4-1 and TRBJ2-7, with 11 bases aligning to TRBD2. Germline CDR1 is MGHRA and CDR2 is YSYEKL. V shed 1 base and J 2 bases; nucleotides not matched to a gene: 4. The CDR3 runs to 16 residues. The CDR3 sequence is CASSQAGTSGPYEQYF. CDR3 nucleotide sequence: TGCGCCAGCAGCCAAGCCGGGACTAGCGGCCCCTACGAGCAGTACTTC.